What follows is one T cell receptor (beta chain) and its context. Its specificity is unknown. Per the germline V gene, CDR1 is MDHEN and CDR2 is SYDVKM. This CDR3 contains 16 residues. V lost 6 bases, J lost 4 bases, and 9 bases stayed unmatched. The sample comes from a study of immune cell composition in non-small cell lung cancer. Study-wide points: Shared sequences between tumour-reactive and dominant in vivo clones were not proven.

The assay was immunoSEQ multiplex PCR, and TCRdb's table has in-frame clones only and misses some. The sample lists several thousand clones, 70% occurring once. Template was genomic DNA from frozen, unsorted single-cell suspensions. The clonotype was recovered from a human donor with non-small cell lung cancer. The chain links TRBV28 to TRBJ2-5; 12 nucleotides match TRBD2. Sequencing was carried out using lung tumor tissue. The CDR3 protein is CASRASGRAGGETQYF. For the CDR3, the DNA is TGTGCCAGCAGGGCTAGCGGGAGGGCCGGGGGAGAGACCCAGTACTTC.